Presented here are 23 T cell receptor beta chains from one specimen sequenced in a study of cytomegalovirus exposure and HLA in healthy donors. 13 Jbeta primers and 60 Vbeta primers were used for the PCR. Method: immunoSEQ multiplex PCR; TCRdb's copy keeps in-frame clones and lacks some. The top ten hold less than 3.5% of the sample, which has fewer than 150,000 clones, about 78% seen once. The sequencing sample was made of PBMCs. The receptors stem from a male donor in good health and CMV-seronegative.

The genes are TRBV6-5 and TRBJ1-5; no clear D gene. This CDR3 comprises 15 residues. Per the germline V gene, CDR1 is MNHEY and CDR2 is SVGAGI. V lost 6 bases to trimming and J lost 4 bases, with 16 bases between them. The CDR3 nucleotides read TGTGCCAGCAGCCGAGGGATAGGAGGGAATCAGCCCCAGCATTTT. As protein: CASSRGIGGNQPQHF.

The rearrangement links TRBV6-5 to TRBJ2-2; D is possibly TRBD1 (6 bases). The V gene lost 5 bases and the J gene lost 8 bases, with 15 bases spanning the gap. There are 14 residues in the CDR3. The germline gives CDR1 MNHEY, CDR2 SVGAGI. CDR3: CASSAPGEAGELFF. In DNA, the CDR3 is TGTGCCAGCAGTGCCCCAGGGGAAGCTGGGGAGCTGTTTTTT.

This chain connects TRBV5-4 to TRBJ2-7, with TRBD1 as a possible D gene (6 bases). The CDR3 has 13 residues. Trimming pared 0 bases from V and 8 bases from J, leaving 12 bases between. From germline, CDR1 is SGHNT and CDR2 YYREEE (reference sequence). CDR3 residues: CASSLGQAFQQYF. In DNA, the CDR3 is TGTGCCAGCAGCTTGGGACAGGCCTTCCAGCAGTACTTC.

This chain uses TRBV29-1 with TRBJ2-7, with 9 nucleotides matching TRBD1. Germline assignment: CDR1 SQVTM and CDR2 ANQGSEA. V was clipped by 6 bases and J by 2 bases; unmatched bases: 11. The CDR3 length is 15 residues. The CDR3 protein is CSVGSQGATAYEQYF. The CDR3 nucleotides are TGCAGCGTGGGGTCACAGGGGGCTACGGCCTACGAGCAGTACTTC.

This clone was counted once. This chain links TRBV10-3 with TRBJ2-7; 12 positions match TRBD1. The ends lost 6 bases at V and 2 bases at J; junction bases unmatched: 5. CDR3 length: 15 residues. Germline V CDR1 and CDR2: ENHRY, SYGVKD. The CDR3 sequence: CAISGTGGYTYEQYF. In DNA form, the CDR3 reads TGTGCCATCAGCGGGACAGGGGGCTATACCTACGAGCAGTACTTC.

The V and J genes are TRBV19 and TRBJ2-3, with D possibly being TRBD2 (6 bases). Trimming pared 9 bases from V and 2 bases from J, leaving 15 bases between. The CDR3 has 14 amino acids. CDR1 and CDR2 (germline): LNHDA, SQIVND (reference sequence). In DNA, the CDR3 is TGTGCCAGCGGGGGTTGGGGTCACACAGATACGCAGTATTTT. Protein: CASGGWGHTDTQYF.

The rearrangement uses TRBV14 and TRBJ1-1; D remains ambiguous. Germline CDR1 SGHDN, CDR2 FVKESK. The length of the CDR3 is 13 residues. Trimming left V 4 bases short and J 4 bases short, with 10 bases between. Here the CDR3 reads CASSRSRGTEAFF. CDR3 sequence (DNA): TGTGCCAGCAGCCGGAGTCGGGGCACTGAAGCTTTCTTT.

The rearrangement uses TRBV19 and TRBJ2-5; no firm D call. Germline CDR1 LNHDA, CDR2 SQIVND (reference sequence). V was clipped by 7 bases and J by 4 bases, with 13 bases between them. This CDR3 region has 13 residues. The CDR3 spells CASTRGGGETQYF. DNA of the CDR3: TGTGCCAGTACCAGAGGCGGTGGAGAGACCCAGTACTTC. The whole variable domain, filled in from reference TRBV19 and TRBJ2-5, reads DGGITQSPKYLFRKEGQNVTLSCEQNLNHDAMYWYRQDPGQGLRLIYYSQIVNDFQKGDIAEGYSVSREKKESFPLTVTSAQKNPTAFYLCASTRGGGETQYFGPGTRLLVL.

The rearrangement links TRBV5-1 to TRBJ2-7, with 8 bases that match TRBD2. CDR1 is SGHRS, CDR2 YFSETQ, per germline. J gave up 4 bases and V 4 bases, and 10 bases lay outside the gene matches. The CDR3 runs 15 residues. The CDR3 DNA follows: TGCGCCAGCAGCCTCGGGGGGGCTAAGGAATACGAGCAGTACTTC. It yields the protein CASSLGGAKEYEQYF.

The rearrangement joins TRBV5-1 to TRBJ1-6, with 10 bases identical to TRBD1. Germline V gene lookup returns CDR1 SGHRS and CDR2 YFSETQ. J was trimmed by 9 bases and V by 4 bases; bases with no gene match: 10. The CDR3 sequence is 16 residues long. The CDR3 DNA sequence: TGCGCCAGCAGCCTAAACCCCGGGACAGGGGTTTCACCCCTCCACTTT. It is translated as CASSLNPGTGVSPLHF.

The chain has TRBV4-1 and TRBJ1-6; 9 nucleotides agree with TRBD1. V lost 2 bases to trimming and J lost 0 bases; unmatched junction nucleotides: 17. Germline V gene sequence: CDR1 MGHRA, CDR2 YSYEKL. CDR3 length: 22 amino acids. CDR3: CASSQPKDRGNLFGSYNSPLHF. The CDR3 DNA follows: TGCGCCAGCAGCCAACCCAAGGACAGGGGAAATTTGTTTGGCTCCTATAATTCACCCCTCCACTTT.

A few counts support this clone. The CDR3 reads CASSQQRTGNGYTF. CDR3 DNA sequence: TGCGCCAGCAGCCAGCAAAGGACAGGGAACGGCTACACCTTC. J is TRBJ1-2 and V is TRBV4-3, with 8 bases matching TRBD1. V shed 3 bases and J 8 bases; nucleotides not matched to a gene: 8. Germline CDR1 is LGHNA and CDR2 is YSLEER. The CDR3 has 14 amino acids.

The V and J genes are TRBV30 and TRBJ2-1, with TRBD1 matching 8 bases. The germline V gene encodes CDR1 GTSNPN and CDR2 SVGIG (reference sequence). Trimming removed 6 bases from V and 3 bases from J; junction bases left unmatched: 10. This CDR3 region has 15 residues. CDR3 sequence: CACPRTGLNYNEQFF. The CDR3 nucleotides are TGTGCCTGCCCCCGGACAGGGTTAAACTACAATGAGCAGTTCTTC. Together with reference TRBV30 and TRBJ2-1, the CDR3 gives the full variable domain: SQTIHQWPATLVQPVGSPLSLECTVEGTSNPNLYWYRQAAGRGLQLLFYSVGIGQISSEVPQNLSASRPQDRQFILSSKKLLLSDSGFYLCACPRTGLNYNEQFFGPGTRLTVL.

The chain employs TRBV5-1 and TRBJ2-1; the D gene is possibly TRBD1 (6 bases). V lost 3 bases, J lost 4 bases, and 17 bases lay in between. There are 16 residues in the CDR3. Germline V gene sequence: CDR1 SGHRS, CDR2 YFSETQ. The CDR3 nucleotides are TGCGCCAGCAGCTGGGCAGGGGCGGCACCTTACAATGAGCAGTTCTTC. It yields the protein CASSWAGAAPYNEQFF. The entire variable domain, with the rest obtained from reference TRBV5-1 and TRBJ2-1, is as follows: KAGVTQTPRYLIKTRGQQVTLSCSPISGHRSVSWYQQTPGQGLQFLFEYFSETQRNKGNFPGRFSGRQFSNSRSEMNVSTLELGDSALYLCASSWAGAAPYNEQFFGPGTRLTVL.

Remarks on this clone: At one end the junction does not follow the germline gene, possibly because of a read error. In DNA, the CDR3 is TGTGCCAGCAGACGGGGACAGGGCAATCAGCCCCAGCAGTTT. It encodes CASRRGQGNQPQQF. V usage is TRBV6-1 and J usage is TRBJ1-5; 9 positions match TRBD1. There are 14 residues in the CDR3. The germline V gene encodes CDR1 MNHNS and CDR2 SASEGT.

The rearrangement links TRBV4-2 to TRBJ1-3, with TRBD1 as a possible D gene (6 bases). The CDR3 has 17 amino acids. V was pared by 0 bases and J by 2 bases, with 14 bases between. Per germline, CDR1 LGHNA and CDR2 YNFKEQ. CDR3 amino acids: CASSQDQRQGTGNTIYF. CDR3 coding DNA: TGTGCCAGCAGCCAAGATCAACGCCAGGGGACTGGAAACACCATATATTTT.

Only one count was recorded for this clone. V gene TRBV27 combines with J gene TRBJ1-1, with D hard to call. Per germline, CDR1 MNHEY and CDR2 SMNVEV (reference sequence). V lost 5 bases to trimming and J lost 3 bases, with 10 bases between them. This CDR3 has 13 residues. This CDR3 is CASSLPSDTEAFF. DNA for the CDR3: TGTGCCAGCAGTCTGCCCTCGGACACTGAAGCTTTCTTT.

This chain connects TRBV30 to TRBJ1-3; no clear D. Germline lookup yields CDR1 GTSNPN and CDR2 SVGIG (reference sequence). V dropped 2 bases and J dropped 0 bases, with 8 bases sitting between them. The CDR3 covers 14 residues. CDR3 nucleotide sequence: TGTGCCTGGAGTTACAGTCTCTCTGGAAACACCATATATTTT. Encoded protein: CAWSYSLSGNTIYF.

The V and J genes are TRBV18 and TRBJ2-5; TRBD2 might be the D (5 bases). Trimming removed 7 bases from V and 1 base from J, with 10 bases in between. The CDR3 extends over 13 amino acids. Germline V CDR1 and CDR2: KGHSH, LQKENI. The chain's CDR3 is CASFGDTQETQYF. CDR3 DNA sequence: TGTGCCAGCTTCGGGGATACCCAAGAGACCCAGTACTTC.

CDR3 amino acids: CASSEGDRGPKGNTGELFF. The DNA of the CDR3 is TGTGCCAGCAGTGAAGGGGACAGGGGGCCAAAGGGGAACACCGGGGAGCTGTTTTTT. The chain couples TRBV6-1 to TRBJ2-2, with 12 bases identical to TRBD1. Germline CDR1 reads MNHNS; CDR2 reads SASEGT. V gave up 1 base and J gave up 1 base; unmatched junction bases: 7. This CDR3 contains 19 residues.

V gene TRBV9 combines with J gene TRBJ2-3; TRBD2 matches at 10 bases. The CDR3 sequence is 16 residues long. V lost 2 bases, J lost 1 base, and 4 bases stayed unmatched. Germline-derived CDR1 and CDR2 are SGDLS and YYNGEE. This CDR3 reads CASSVPSGGRTDTQYF. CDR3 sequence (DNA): TGTGCCAGCAGCGTCCCTAGCGGGGGACGCACAGATACGCAGTATTTT. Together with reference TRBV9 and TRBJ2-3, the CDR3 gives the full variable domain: DSGVTQTPKHLITATGQRVTLRCSPRSGDLSVYWYQQSLDQGLQFLIQYYNGEERAKGNILERFSAQQFPDLHSELNLSSLELGDSALYFCASSVPSGGRTDTQYFGPGTRLTVL.

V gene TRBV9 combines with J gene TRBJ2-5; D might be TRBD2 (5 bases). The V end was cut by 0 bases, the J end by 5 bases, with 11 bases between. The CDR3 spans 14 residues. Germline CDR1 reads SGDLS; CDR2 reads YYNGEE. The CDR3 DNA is TGTGCCAGCAGCGTAGCGGGGTCTTTTGAGACCCAGTACTTC. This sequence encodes CASSVAGSFETQYF.

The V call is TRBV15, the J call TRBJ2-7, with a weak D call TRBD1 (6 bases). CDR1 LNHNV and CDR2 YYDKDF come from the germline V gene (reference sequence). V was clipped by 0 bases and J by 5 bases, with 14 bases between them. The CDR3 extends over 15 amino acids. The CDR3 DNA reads TGTGCCACCAGCAGAGATTTAGGGACAAGGCACGAGCAGTACTTC. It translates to CATSRDLGTRHEQYF.